The present entry profiles one TCR beta chain with its context. Its target is not known. Patients aged 18 to 65 had newly diagnosed hyperthyroidism of under 2 months' duration. The diagnostic basis comprised clinical symptoms, serum thyroxine and TRAb, thyroid ultrasound and orbital computed tomography. The TCR beta CDR3 regions underwent amplification using RNA transcripts as the source. An initial round of RT-PCR targeting the TCR CDR3 relied on the HTBI primer set. TCRdb processed the multiplex PCR reads anew with MiXCR; each CDR3 protein has one entry. The table lists under 350,000 distinct CDR3 sequences, roughly a fifth of them singletons. This specimen comes from a study of T cells in Graves' hyperthyroidism and ophthalmopathy. The V gene lost 4 bases and the J gene lost 7 bases, with 11 bases spanning the gap. Germline V gene sequence: CDR1 SGHAT, CDR2 FQNNGV. The CDR3 is 14 amino acids. The study's findings and limits: A model of 13 V-J pairs discriminated ophthalmopathy from stable hyperthyroidism.

This clonotype originated in a woman between 45 and 60 years old with Graves' hyperthyroidism. This chain connects TRBV11-2 to TRBJ1-6, with D hard to call. Sequencing used blood. The CDR3 DNA sequence: TGTGCCAGCAGCTCAATTTGGACCAATTCACCCCTCCACTTT. It codes for CASSSIWTNSPLHF.